The next 3 T cell receptor beta chains were all read from a single sample in a study of Graves' ophthalmopathy and Graves' hyperthyroidism. Scientists amplified the TCR beta CDR3 regions from RNA transcripts. Investigators did first-round RT-PCR with HTBI primers, then second-round multiplex PCR. Via MiXCR, TCRdb re-called the multiplex PCR reads, giving one row per CDR3 protein. The sample records some 750,000 distinct CDR3 sequences, roughly two fifths being singletons. The sample comprised peripheral blood. The receptors shown here come from an adult man with Graves' ophthalmopathy.

This clonotype appeared a few times. The V and J genes are TRBV19 and TRBJ1-5, with D possibly being TRBD1 (5 bases). This CDR3 region has 17 residues. Between the trimmed V and J ends, which lost 9 bases and 1 base, there was a span of 22 bases. Per germline, CDR1 LNHDA and CDR2 SQIVND (reference sequence). CDR3 region: CASRTNRSRRSNQPQHF. In DNA form, the CDR3 reads TGTGCCAGCAGAACAAACAGGAGTCGGAGGAGCAATCAGCCCCAGCATTTT. Variable domain in full (rest from reference TRBV19 and TRBJ1-5): DGGITQSPKYLFRKEGQNVTLSCEQNLNHDAMYWYRQDPGQGLRLIYYSQIVNDFQKGDIAEGYSVSREKKESFPLTVTSAQKNPTAFYLCASRTNRSRRSNQPQHFGDGTRLSIL.

The chain is built from TRBV25-1 and TRBJ2-2, with 7 bases identical to TRBD1. Trimming cost V 8 bases and J 4 bases; bases outside gene matches: 7. The length of the CDR3 is 14 residues. Germline V CDR1 and CDR2: MGHDK, SYGVNS. CDR3 DNA: TGTGCCAGCGTTGACAGGGTTGGCACCGGGGAGCTGTTTTTT. Protein: CASVDRVGTGELFF.

This clonotype appeared many times. This sequence joins TRBV20-1 and TRBJ1-2; no definite D call. The CDR3 runs 13 residues. V lost 4 bases and J lost 4, with 13 bases in between. In germline, CDR1 is DFQATT, CDR2 SNEGSKA (reference sequence). As DNA, the CDR3 is TGCAGTGCTATAGACGACGGTAGCTATGGCTACACCTTC. Protein product: CSAIDDGSYGYTF.